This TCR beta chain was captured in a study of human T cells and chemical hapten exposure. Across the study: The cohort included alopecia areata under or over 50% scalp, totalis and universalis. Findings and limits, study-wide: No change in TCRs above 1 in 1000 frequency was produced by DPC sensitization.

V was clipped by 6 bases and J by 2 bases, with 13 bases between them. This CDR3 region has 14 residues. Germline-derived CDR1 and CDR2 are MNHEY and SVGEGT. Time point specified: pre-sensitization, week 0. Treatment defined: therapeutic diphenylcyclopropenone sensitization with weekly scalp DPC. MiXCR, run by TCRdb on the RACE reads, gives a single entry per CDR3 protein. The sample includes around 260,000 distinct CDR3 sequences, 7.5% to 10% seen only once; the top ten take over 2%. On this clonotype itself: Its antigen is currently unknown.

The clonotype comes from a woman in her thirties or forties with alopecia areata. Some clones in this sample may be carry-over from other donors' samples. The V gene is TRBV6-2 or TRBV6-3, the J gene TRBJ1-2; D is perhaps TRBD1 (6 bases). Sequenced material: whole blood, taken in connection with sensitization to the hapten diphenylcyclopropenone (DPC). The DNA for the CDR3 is TGTGCCAGCAGGGGAACAGGGTCGAACTATGGCTACACCTTC. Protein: CASRGTGSNYGYTF.